Below, 8 T cell receptor beta chains from the same sample are listed, as sequenced in a study of PD-1 blockade in classical Hodgkin lymphoma. Each patient experienced a relapse that followed autologous stem cell transplantation, and brentuximab vedotin exposure varied. Profiling relied on immunoSEQ multiplex PCR, and the TCRdb table lists in-frame clones only, not all of them. The sample records tens of thousands of clones, around nine tenths being singletons. Specimen: peripheral blood mononuclear cells (PBMCs), collected at baseline. All receptors derive from a human donor with classical Hodgkin lymphoma.

The chain uses TRBV5-6 and TRBJ1-5; possible D gene TRBD1, 5 bases. CDR1 is SGHDT and CDR2 is YYEEEE in the germline V gene. This CDR3 is 15 amino acids long. Trimming left V 2 bases short and J 4 bases short, with 13 bases between. Written as DNA, the CDR3 is TGTGCCAGCAGCTTCGGGGCTTACAGTAATCAGCCCCAGCATTTT. Its protein is CASSFGAYSNQPQHF.

The V and J genes are TRBV27 and TRBJ2-7, with D unclear. CDR1 and CDR2 from the germline V gene are MNHEY and SMNVEV (reference sequence). V was shortened by 0 bases and J by 3 bases, with 12 bases between the two germline ends. CDR3 length: 15 residues. Here the CDR3 DNA reads TGTGCCAGCAGTTTATCGGCCCCAAGGGACTACGAGCAGTACTTC. This encodes CASSLSAPRDYEQYF.

This chain links TRBV28 with TRBJ2-1, with 8 bases fitting TRBD2. Germline V gene data show CDR1 as MDHEN and CDR2 as SYDVKM. This CDR3 has 13 residues. CDR3 loop: CAGAGAVYNEQFF. The CDR3 bases are TGTGCTGGAGCGGGAGCCGTTTACAATGAGCAGTTCTTC.

This chain links TRBV7-9 with TRBJ2-5; no reliable D call. Deletions cut 1 base from V and 2 bases from J, with 11 bases between. The CDR3 length is 15 residues. Germline assignment: CDR1 SEHNR and CDR2 FQNEAQ (reference sequence). CDR3 DNA sequence: TGTGCCAGCAGCTTAGGGGCAGCCTTACAAGAGACCCAGTACTTC. Translated, it gives CASSLGAALQETQYF.

The table lists this clone with a few counts. V usage is TRBV29-1 and J usage is TRBJ1-3; D not certain. From germline, CDR1 is SQVTM and CDR2 ANQGSEA. The V end lost 0 bases, the J end lost 2 bases, and 11 bases lay between the germline ends. The CDR3 is made up of 15 amino acids. CDR3 sequence reads: CSVEDPLGAGNTIYF. The CDR3 DNA follows: TGCAGCGTTGAAGATCCTCTTGGAGCTGGAAACACCATATATTTT. Combining the CDR3 with reference TRBV29-1 and TRBJ1-3 gives the whole variable domain SAVISQKPSRDICQRGTSLTIQCQVDSQVTMMFWYRQQPGQSLTLIATANQGSEATYESGFVIDKFPISRPNLTFSTLTVSNMSPEDSSIYLCSVEDPLGAGNTIYFGEGSWLTVV.

This clone was recorded at least ten times. The CDR3 loop is CASSDSWQANTGELFF. CDR3 DNA: TGTGCCAGCAGTGATAGTTGGCAGGCGAACACCGGGGAGCTGTTTTTT. The chain carries TRBV2 and TRBJ2-2, with D uncertain. Trimming cost V 3 bases and J 0 bases, with 11 bases left between them. CDR3 length: 16 residues. CDR1 and CDR2 (germline): SNHLY, FYNNEI. The whole variable domain, remainder taken from reference TRBV2 and TRBJ2-2, is EPEVTQTPSHQVTQMGQEVILRCVPISNHLYFYWYRQILGQKVEFLVSFYNNEISEKSEIFDDQFSVERPDGSNFTLKIRSTKLEDSAMYFCASSDSWQANTGELFFGEGSRLTVL.

The V gene is TRBV19, the J gene TRBJ2-3, with unresolved D. Trimming shortened V by 1 base and J by 1 base, and 3 bases separated the two germline ends. Germline CDR1 reads LNHDA; CDR2 reads SQIVND (reference sequence). This CDR3 contains 13 residues. The CDR3 DNA reads as TGTGCCAGTAGTATAGGCCGCACAGATACGCAGTATTTT. This encodes CASSIGRTDTQYF.

Only one count was recorded for this clone. The CDR3 is CASSQDGTGGEKLFF. In nucleotides, the CDR3 is TGTGCCAGCAGCCAAGACGGGACAGGGGGCGAAAAACTGTTTTTT. This rearrangement joins TRBV4-2 to TRBJ1-4; 12 bases match TRBD1. This CDR3 contains 15 residues. Germline loops: CDR1 LGHNA, CDR2 YNFKEQ. V was pared by 0 bases and J by 8 bases, with 1 base of the junction left unmatched.